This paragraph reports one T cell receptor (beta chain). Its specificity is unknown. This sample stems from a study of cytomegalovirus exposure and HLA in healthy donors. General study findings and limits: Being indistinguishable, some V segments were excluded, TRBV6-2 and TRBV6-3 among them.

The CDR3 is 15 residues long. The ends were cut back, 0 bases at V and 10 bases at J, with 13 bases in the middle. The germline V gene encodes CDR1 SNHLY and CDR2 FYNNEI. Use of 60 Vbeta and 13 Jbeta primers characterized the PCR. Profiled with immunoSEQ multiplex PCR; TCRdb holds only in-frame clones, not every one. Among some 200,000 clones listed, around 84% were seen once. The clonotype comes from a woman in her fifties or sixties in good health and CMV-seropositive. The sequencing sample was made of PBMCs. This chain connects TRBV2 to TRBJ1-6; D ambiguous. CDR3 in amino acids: CASSEARASGSPLHF. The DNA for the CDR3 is TGTGCCAGCAGTGAAGCGCGAGCTTCGGGGTCACCCCTCCACTTT.